This TCR beta chain was captured by sequencing in a study of blood T cell repertoires in COVID-19. Study details: Samples of COVID-19 (acute and convalescent) were obtained from the United States, Italy and Spain. The analysed material was cDNA or gDNA that came from T cells, B-cell-depleted T cells, or PBMCs.

Per the study methods: Counts of nucleated cells, estimated from reference gene primer amplification, were obtained. Produced via immunoSEQ multiplex PCR; TCRdb's table is partial and in-frame only. V, J and clone size derive from that table, while D and trimming were established from the DNA sequence. The repertoire holds just over 70,000 clones, with approximately 90% as singletons. The CDR3 length is 15 residues. V gave up 5 bases and J gave up 6 bases; unmatched junction bases: 9. Per germline, CDR1 MRHNA and CDR2 SNTAGT. The TCR sequence derives from a human donor in a cohort sampled during active COVID-19. The gene calls are TRBV6-4 and TRBJ2-7, with 11 bases identical to TRBD2. Sequencing was carried out using peripheral blood. Here the CDR3 DNA reads TGTGCCAGCAGTCCTAGCGGGGGGTCACTCGGCGAGCAGTACTTC. Translated, it gives CASSPSGGSLGEQYF.